The T cell receptor (beta chain) described here comes from a study of neurological immune-mediated disorders. One entry per CDR3 protein results from TCRdb running MiXCR on the 5' RACE reads. The sample contains about 55,000 distinct CDR3 sequences, over 3.5% of which appear only once. Overall study findings and caveats: Across subjects, expanded clones had no CDR3 amino acid sequences in common, pointing to private repertoires in all groups. As far as clinical or MRI features were concerned, none was associated with the multiple sclerosis repertoire cluster.

Trimming left V 4 bases short and J 1 base short, with 11 bases between. Germline V CDR1 and CDR2: LNHDA, SQIVND (reference sequence). CDR3 length equals 14 residues. Note on this clonotype: The target antigen is unknown.

This clonotype was obtained from a woman aged 35 to 49 with multiple sclerosis. This rearrangement joins TRBV19 to TRBJ2-7; possibly TRBD2 for D (7 bases). The sample was CD4+ T cells from blood. CDR3 nucleotide sequence: TGTGCCAGTAGTAGGGGGGGCGAGTCCTACGAGCAGTACTTC. It encodes CASSRGGESYEQYF. The whole variable domain, remainder taken from reference TRBV19 and TRBJ2-7, is DGGITQSPKYLFRKEGQNVTLSCEQNLNHDAMYWYRQDPGQGLRLIYYSQIVNDFQKGDIAEGYSVSREKKESFPLTVTSAQKNPTAFYLCASSRGGESYEQYFGPGTRLTVT.